This T cell receptor beta chain comes out of a study of cytomegalovirus exposure and HLA in healthy donors. The germline gives CDR1 SGHTA, CDR2 FQGTGA. The germline V and J ends were trimmed by 0 bases and 1 base, with 9 bases remaining between them. The CDR3 consists of 15 residues. 60 Vbeta and 13 Jbeta primers were used in PCR. Authors' analysis steps: The authors later counted roughly 76 million unique TCR beta chains, some 12 million of them shared. The repertoire was sequenced with immunoSEQ multiplex PCR; TCRdb's copy has only in-frame clones and lacks some. D and trimming come from the DNA, and the V and J calls and clone size come from that table. Seen here are more than 140,000 clones, 75% to 80% observed once, and the top ten hold roughly 0.68%. In its sample, this clone was seen once.

Sequencing input: PBMCs. The clonotype originates from a male donor in good health and CMV-seronegative. This chain links TRBV7-3 with TRBJ1-1; tentatively, D is TRBD1 (5 bases). This CDR3 is CASSLTVTGNTEAFF. The CDR3, as DNA: TGTGCCAGCAGCTTAACTGTTACAGGGAACACTGAAGCTTTCTTT.